This TCR beta chain was observed in a study of T cells after yellow fever vaccination. Losses at the gene ends were 0 bases for V and 4 bases for J; bases not matched to a gene: 1. From germline, CDR1 is SGDLS and CDR2 YYNGEE. The CDR3 is 14 residues long. TCRdb redid the calling of the 5' RACE reads with MiXCR, one entry per CDR3 protein. The sample comprises hundreds of thousands of distinct CDR3 sequences, roughly 14% of which are singletons, and around an eighth rests with the top ten. Regarding this clonotype: Its specificity is unknown.

Study-level results: Post-booster reappearance was seen for most primary-vaccination clones (about 95% CD4, 75% to 90% CD8). High-abundance clonotypes from the bulk population could contaminate FACS-sorted repertoires. Peaking faster, on day 5 versus 15, the secondary response was nonetheless weaker.

This TCR derives from a man younger than 45 who received the YFV17D yellow fever vaccine. V is TRBV9 and J is TRBJ1-3, with 7 bases identical to TRBD1. This sample comprised PBMCs, obtained on the day of the yellow fever booster vaccination. The CDR3 nucleotides are TGTGCCAGCAGCGTAGAGGACAGGGGAAACACCATATATTTT. This gives the protein CASSVEDRGNTIYF.